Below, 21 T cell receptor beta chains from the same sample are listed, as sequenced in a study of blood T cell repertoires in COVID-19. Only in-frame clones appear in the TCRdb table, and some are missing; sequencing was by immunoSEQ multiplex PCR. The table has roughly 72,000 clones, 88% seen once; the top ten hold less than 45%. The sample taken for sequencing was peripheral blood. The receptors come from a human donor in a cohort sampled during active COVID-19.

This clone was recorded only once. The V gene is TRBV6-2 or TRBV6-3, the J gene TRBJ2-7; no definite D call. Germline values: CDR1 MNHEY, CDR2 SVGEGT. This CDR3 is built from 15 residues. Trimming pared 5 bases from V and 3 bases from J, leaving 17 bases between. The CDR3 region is CASSPWALGGYEQYF. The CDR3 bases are TGTGCCAGCAGTCCCTGGGCCTTGGGTGGCTACGAGCAGTACTTC.

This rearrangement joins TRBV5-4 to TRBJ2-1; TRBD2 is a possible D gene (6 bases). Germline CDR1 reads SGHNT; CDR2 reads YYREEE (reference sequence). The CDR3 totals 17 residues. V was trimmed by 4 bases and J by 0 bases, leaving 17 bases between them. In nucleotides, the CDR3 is TGTGCCAGCAGCCCGAGGGGAGGCGGCAACTCCTACAATGAGCAGTTCTTC. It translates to CASSPRGGGNSYNEQFF.

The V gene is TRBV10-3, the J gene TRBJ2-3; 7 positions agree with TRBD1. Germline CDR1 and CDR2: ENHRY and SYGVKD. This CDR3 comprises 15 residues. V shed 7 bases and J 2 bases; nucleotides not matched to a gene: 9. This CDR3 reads CAINSQGSYTDTQYF. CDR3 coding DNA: TGTGCCATCAATTCACAGGGGTCTTACACAGATACGCAGTATTTT.

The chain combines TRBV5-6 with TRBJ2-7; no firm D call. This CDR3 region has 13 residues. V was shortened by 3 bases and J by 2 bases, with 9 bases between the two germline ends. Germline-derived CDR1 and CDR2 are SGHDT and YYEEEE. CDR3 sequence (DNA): TGTGCCAGCAGCTCTGGGCCTACCTACGAGCAGTACTTC. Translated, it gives CASSSGPTYEQYF.

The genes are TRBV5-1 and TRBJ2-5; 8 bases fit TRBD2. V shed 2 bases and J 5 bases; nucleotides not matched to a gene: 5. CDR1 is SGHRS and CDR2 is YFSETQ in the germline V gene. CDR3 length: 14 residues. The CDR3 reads CASSLVAGKETQYF. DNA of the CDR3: TGCGCCAGCAGCTTAGTAGCGGGAAAGGAGACCCAGTACTTC.

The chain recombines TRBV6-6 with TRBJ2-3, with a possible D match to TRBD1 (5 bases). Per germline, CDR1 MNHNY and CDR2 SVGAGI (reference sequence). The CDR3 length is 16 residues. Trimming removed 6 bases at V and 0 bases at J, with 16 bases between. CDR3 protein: CASSPRQITSTDTQYF. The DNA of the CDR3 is TGTGCCAGCAGCCCACGACAGATAACTAGCACAGATACGCAGTATTTT.

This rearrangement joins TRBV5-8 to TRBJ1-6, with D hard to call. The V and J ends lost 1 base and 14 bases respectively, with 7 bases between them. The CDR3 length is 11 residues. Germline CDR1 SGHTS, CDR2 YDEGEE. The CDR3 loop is CASSLIYSLHF. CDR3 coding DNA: TGTGCCAGCAGCTTGATCTATTCCCTCCACTTT.

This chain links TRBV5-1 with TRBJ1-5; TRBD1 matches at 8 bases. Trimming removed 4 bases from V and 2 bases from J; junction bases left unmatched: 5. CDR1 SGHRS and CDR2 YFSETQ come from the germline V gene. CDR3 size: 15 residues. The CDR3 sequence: CASSMETGGNQPQHF. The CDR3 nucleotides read TGCGCCAGCAGCATGGAGACAGGGGGCAATCAGCCCCAGCATTTT.

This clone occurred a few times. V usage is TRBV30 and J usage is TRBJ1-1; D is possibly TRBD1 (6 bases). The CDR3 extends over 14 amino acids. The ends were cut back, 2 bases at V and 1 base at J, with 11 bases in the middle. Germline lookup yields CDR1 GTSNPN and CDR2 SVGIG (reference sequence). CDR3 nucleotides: TGTGCCTGGAGTTTTGGGACACGGAACACTGAAGCTTTCTTT. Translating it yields CAWSFGTRNTEAFF. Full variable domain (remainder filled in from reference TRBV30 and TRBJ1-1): SQTIHQWPATLVQPVGSPLSLECTVEGTSNPNLYWYRQAAGRGLQLLFYSVGIGQISSEVPQNLSASRPQDRQFILSSKKLLLSDSGFYLCAWSFGTRNTEAFFGQGTRLTVV.

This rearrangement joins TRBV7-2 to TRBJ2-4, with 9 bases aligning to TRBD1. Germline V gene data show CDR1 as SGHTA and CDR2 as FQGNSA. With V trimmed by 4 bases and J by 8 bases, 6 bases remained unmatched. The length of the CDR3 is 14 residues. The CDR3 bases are TGTGCCAGCAGCTCTCTGACAGGGGGAGACATTCAGTACTTC. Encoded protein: CASSSLTGGDIQYF. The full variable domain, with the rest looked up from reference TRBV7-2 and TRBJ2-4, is GAGVSQSPSNKVTEKGKDVELRCDPISGHTALYWYRQSLGQGLEFLIYFQGNSAPDKSGLPSDRFSAERTGGSVSTLTIQRTQQEDSAVYLCASSSLTGGDIQYFGAGTRLSVL.

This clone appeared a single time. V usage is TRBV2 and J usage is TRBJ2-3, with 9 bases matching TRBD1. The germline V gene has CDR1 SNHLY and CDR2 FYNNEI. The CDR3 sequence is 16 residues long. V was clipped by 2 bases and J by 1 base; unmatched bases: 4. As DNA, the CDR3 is TGTGCCAGCAGTGAAAGGGGACAGGGAGGCACAGATACGCAGTATTTT. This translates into CASSERGQGGTDTQYF.

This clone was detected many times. The CDR3 region is CASSLGGTGRYEQYF. CDR3 in DNA: TGTGCCAGCAGTCTAGGAGGGACAGGGCGGTACGAGCAGTACTTC. The rearrangement links TRBV6-5 to TRBJ2-7; 9 nucleotides align to TRBD1. The CDR3 has 15 amino acids. Unmatched junction bases numbered 9, after V lost 5 bases and J lost 4 bases. The germline V gene encodes CDR1 MNHEY and CDR2 SVGAGI.

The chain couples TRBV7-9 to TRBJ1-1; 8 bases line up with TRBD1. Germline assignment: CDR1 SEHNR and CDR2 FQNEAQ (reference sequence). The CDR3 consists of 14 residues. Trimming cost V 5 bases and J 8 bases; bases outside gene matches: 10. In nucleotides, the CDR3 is TGTGCCAGCAGCGTACAGGGGGACTTAGGGGAAGCTTTCTTT. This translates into CASSVQGDLGEAFF.

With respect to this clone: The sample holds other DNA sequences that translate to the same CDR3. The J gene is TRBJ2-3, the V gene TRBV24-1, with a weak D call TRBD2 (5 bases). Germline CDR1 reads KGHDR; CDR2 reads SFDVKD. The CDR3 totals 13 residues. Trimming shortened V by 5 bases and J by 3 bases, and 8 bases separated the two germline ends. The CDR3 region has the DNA TGTGCCACCAGTGCGTCGGGAACAGATACGCAGTATTTT. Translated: CATSASGTDTQYF.

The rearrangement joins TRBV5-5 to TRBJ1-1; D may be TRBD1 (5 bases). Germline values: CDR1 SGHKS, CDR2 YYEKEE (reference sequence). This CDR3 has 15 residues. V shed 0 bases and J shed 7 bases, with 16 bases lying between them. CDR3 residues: CASSLAPGRVDEAFF. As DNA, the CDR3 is TGTGCCAGCAGCTTGGCCCCAGGGCGCGTTGATGAAGCTTTCTTT. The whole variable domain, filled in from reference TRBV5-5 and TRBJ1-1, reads DAGVTQSPTHLIKTRGQQVTLRCSPISGHKSVSWYQQVLGQGPQFIFQYYEKEERGRGNFPDRFSARQFPNYSSELNVNALLLGDSALYLCASSLAPGRVDEAFFGQGTRLTVV.

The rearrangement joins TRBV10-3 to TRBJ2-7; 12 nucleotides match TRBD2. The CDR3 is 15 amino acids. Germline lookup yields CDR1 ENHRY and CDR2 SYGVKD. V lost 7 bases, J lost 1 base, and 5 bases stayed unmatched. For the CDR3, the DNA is TGTGCCATCAAGGACGGGACTAGCGGGTCCTACGAGCAGTACTTC. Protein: CAIKDGTSGSYEQYF.

CDR3 coding DNA: TGTGCCAGCAGCGTAGGGACAGGAATAACTGGGGCCAACGTCCTGACTTTC. Translation gives CASSVGTGITGANVLTF. The V gene is TRBV9, the J gene TRBJ2-6, with 7 bases matching TRBD1. The V gene's germline CDR1 is SGDLS and CDR2 YYNGEE. J lost 2 bases, V lost 0 bases, and 5 bases had no gene match. This CDR3 region has 17 residues.

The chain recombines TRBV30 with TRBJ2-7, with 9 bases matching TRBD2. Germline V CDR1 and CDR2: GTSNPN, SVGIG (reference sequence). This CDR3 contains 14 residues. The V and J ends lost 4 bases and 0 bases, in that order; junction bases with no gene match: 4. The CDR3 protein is CAWNAGGFSYEQYF. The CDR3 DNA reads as TGTGCCTGGAATGCGGGGGGGTTCTCCTACGAGCAGTACTTC.

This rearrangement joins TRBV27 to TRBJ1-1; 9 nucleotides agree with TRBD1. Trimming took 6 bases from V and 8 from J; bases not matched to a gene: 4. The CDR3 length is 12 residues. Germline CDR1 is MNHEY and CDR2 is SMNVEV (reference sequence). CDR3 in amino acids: CASRTGGGEAFF. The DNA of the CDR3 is TGTGCCAGCAGAACAGGGGGCGGGGAAGCTTTCTTT.

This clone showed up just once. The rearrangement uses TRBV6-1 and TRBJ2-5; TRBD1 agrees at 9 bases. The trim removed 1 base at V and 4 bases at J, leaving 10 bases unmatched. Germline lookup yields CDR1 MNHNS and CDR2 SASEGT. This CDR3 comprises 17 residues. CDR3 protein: CASSEDVRDRERETQYF. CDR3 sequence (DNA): TGTGCCAGCAGTGAAGATGTCCGGGACAGGGAGAGAGAGACCCAGTACTTC.

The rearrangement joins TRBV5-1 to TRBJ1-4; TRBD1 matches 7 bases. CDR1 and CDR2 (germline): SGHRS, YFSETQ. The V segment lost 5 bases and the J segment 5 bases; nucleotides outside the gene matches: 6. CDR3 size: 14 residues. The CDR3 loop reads CASSRDSKNEKLFF. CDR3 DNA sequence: TGCGCCAGCAGTCGGGACAGCAAAAATGAAAAACTGTTTTTT.